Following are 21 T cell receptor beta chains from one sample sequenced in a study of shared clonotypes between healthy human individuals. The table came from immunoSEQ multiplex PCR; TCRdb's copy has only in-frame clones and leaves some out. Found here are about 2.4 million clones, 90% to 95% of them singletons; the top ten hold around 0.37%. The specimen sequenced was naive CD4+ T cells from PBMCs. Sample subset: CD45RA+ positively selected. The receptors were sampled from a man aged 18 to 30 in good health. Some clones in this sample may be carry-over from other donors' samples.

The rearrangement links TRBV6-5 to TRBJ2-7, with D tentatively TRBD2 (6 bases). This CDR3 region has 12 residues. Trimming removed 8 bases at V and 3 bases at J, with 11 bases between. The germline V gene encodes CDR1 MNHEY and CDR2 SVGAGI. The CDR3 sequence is CASQGEVYEQYF. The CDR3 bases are TGTGCCAGCCAAGGGGAGGTCTACGAGCAGTACTTC.

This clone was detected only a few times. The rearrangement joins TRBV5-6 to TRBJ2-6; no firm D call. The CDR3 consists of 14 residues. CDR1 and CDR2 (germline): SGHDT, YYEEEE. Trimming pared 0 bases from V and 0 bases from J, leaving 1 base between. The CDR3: CASSLDSGANVLTF. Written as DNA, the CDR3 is TGTGCCAGCAGCTTGGACTCTGGGGCCAACGTCCTGACTTTC.

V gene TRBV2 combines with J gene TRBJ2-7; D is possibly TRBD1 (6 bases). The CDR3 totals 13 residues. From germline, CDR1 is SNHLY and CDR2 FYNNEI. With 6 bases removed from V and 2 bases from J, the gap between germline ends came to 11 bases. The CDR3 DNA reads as TGTGCCAGCAGCGACAGGCTTCCCTACGAGCAGTACTTC. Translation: CASSDRLPYEQYF.

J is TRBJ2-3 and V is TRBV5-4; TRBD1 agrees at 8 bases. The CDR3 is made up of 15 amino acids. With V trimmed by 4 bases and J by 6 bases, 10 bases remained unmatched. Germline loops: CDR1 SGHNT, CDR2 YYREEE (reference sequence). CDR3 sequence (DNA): TGTGCCAGCAGCGCCGGGGACAGGACTACGGATACGCAGTATTTT. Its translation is CASSAGDRTTDTQYF.

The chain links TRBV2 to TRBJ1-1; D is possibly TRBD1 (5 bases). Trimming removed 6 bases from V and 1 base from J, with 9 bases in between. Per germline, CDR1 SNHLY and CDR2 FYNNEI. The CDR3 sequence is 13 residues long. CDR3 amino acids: CASRRDGNTEAFF. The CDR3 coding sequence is TGTGCCAGCAGAAGGGACGGGAACACTGAAGCTTTCTTT.

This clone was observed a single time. CDR3 DNA sequence: TGTGCCTGGAACCCGATAATGGGTCAGCCCCAGCATTTT. It codes for CAWNPIMGQPQHF. This chain connects TRBV30 to TRBJ1-5; D gene unclear. Trimming stripped 4 bases from V and 6 bases from J, with 13 bases between. The CDR3 is 13 amino acids. The germline V gene has CDR1 GTSNPN and CDR2 SVGIG (reference sequence).

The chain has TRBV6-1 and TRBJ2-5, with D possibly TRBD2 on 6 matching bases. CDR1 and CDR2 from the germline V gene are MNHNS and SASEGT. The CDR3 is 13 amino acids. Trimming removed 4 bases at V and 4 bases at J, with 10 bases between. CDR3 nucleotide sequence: TGTGCCAGCAGTGTTACCGGGGGAGAGACCCAGTACTTC. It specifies CASSVTGGETQYF.

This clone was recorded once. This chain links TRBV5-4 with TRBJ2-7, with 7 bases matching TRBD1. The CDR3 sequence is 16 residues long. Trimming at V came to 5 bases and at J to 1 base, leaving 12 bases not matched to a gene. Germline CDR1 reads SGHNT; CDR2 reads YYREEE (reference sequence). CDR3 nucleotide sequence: TGTGCCAGCAGGCCTACAGGGGCCACCTCTTCCTACGAGCAGTACTTC. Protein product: CASRPTGATSSYEQYF.

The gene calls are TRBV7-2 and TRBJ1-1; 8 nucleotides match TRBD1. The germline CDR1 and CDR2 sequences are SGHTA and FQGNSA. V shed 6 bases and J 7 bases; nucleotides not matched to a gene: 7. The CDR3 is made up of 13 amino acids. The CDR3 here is CASSSDRGGEAFF. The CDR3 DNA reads TGTGCCAGCAGTTCTGACAGGGGAGGTGAAGCTTTCTTT.

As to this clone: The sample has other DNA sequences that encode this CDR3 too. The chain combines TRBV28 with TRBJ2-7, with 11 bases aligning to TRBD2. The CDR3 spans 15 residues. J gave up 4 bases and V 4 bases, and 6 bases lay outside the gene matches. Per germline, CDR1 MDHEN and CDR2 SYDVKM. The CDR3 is CASSSGTSGLYEQYF. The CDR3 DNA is TGTGCCAGCAGTTCCGGGACTAGCGGACTATACGAGCAGTACTTC.

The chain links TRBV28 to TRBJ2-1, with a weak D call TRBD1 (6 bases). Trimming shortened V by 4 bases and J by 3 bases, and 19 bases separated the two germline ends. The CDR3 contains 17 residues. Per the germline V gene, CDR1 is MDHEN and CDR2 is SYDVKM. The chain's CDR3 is CASSSQTGQIFYNEQFF. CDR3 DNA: TGTGCCAGCAGTTCCCAGACAGGACAAATATTCTACAATGAGCAGTTCTTC.

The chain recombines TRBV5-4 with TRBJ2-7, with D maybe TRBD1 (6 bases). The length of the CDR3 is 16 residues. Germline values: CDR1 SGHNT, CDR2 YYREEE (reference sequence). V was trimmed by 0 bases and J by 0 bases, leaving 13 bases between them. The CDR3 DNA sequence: TGTGCCAGCAGCTTGGCCTCTGGGGGCCTCTCCTACGAGCAGTACTTC. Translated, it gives CASSLASGGLSYEQYF.

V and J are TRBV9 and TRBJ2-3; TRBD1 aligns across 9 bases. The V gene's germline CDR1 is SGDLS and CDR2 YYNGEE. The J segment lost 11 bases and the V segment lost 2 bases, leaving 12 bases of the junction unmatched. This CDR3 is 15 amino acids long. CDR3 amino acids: CASSVNIGETGGQYF. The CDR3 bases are TGTGCCAGCAGCGTCAATATAGGGGAGACAGGGGGGCAGTATTTT.

The CDR3 nucleotides read TGTGCCAGCAGCCAAGGGACTACCCCCGGGGGGACAGATACGCAGTATTTT. Residues: CASSQGTTPGGTDTQYF. The V and J genes are TRBV4-2 and TRBJ2-3, with 7 bases identical to TRBD2. This CDR3 comprises 17 residues. Germline CDR1 and CDR2: LGHNA and YNFKEQ. After removal of 1 base from V and 3 bases from J, the junction contained 10 bases not matched to a gene.

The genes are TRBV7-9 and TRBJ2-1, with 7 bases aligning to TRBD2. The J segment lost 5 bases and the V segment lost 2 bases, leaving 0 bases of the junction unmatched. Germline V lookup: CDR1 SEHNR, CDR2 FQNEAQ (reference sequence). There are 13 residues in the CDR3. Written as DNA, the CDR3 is TGTGCCAGCAGCTTACTAGCGGACAATGAGCAGTTCTTC. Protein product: CASSLLADNEQFF. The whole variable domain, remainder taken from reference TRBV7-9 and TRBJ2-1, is DTGVSQNPRHKITKRGQNVTFRCDPISEHNRLYWYRQTLGQGPEFLTYFQNEAQLEKSRLLSDRFSAERPKGSFSTLEIQRTEQGDSAMYLCASSLLADNEQFFGPGTRLTVL.

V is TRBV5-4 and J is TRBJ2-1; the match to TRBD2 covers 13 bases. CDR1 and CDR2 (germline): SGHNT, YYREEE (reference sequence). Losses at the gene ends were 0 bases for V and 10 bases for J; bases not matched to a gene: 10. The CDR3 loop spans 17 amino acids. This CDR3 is CASSLGGLAGTLEEQFF. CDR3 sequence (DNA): TGTGCCAGCAGCTTGGGGGGACTAGCGGGAACCTTGGAAGAGCAGTTCTTC.

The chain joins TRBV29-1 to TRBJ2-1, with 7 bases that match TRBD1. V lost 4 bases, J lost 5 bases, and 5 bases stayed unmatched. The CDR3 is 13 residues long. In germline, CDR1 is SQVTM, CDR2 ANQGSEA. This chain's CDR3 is CSVGRDSHNEQFF. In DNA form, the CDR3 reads TGCAGCGTTGGCCGGGACAGCCACAATGAGCAGTTCTTC.

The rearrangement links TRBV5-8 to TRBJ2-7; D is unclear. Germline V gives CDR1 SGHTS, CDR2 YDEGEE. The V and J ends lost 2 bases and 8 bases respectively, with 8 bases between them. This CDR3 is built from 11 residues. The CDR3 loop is CASSFRRQQYF. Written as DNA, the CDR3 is TGTGCCAGCAGCTTTAGAAGGCAGCAGTACTTC. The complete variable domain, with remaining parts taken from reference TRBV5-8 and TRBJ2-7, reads EAGVTQSPTHLIKTRGQQATLRCSPISGHTSVYWYQQALGLGLQFLLWYDEGEERNRGNFPPRFSGRQFPNYSSELNVNALELEDSALYLCASSFRRQQYFGPGTRLTVT.

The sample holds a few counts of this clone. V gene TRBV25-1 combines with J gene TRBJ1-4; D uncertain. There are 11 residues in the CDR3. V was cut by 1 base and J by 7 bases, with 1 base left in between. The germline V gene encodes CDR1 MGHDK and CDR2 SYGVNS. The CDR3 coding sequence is TGTGCCAGCAGTGAATTTGAAAAACTGTTTTTT. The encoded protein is CASSEFEKLFF.

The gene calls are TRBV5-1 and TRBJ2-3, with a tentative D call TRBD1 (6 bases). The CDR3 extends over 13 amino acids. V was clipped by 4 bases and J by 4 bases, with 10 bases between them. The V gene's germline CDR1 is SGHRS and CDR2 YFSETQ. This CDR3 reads CASSPWGPDTQYF. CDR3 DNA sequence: TGCGCCAGCAGCCCCTGGGGGCCAGATACGCAGTATTTT.

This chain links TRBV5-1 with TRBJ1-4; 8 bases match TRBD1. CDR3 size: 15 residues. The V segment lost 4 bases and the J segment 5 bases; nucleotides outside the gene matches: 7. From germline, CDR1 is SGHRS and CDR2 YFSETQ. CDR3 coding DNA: TGCGCCAGCAGCACGATCAGGGGGCTGAATGAAAAACTGTTTTTT. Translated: CASSTIRGLNEKLFF.